These 12 T cell receptor beta chains originate from one sample sequenced in a study of STAT3 mutations in large granular lymphocyte leukemia. Study observations and caveats: At least one immunodominant TCR beta clonotype appeared in every T-cell large granular lymphocyte leukemia patient.

These TCRs are of unknown antigen specificity. Clones were sequenced by immunoSEQ multiplex PCR, and TCRdb holds only the in-frame ones, with some missing. The table lists some 37,000 clones, around nine tenths of them singletons. The material sequenced was PBMCs. The receptors derive from a human donor with T large granular lymphocyte leukemia. Some clones in this sample may be carry-over from other donors' samples.

The count of this clone is one. This sequence joins TRBV29-1 and TRBJ1-1; D may be TRBD1 (6 bases). CDR1 and CDR2 from the germline V gene are SQVTM and ANQGSEA. The CDR3 consists of 13 residues. Trimming stripped 2 bases from V and 1 base from J, with 8 bases between. The CDR3 bases are TGCAGCGTTGAATGGGGGCGGAACACTGAAGCTTTCTTT. Translating gives CSVEWGRNTEAFF.

This clone was found once. The V call is TRBV5-1, the J call TRBJ1-1; D is uncertain. Trimming removed 2 bases from V and 5 bases from J, with 16 bases in between. From germline, CDR1 is SGHRS and CDR2 YFSETQ. The CDR3 length is 15 residues. CDR3 sequence (DNA): TGCGCCAGCAGCTTTACGGGAATGGAGACAACTGAAGCTTTCTTT. The encoded protein is CASSFTGMETTEAFF.

V is TRBV5-1 and J is TRBJ2-1; D unresolved. V shed 0 bases and J shed 3 bases, with 10 bases lying between them. This CDR3 region has 15 residues. From germline, CDR1 is SGHRS and CDR2 YFSETQ. CDR3 nucleotides: TGCGCCAGCAGCTTGGGGTTTATAGACTACAATGAGCAGTTCTTC. This encodes CASSLGFIDYNEQFF.

The chain is built from TRBV7-9 and TRBJ2-3; D is unclear. Germline values: CDR1 SEHNR, CDR2 FQNEAQ (reference sequence). V was clipped by 3 bases and J by 4 bases, with 2 bases between them. The CDR3 consists of 11 residues. CDR3 nucleotide sequence: TGTGCCAGCAGCTTCGCAGATACGCAGTATTTT. Its protein is CASSFADTQYF.

This sequence joins TRBV6-5 and TRBJ1-2; the D gene is possibly TRBD1 (5 bases). V was clipped by 0 bases and J by 8 bases, with 16 bases between them. The CDR3 covers 15 residues. CDR1 and CDR2 from the germline V gene are MNHEY and SVGAGI. CDR3 sequence reads: CASSYSIQDTSGYTF. The CDR3 DNA is TGTGCCAGCAGTTACTCGATCCAGGACACGTCAGGCTACACCTTC.

The chain uses TRBV14 and TRBJ2-7, with D tentatively TRBD1 or TRBD2 (5 bases each). V was shortened by 1 base and J by 6 bases, with 19 bases between the two germline ends. This CDR3 region has 16 residues. CDR1 is SGHDN and CDR2 is FVKESK in the germline V gene. In nucleotides, the CDR3 is TGTGCCAGCAGCCAAGTACAATCTACGGGGCACTCCGAGCAGTACTTC. It yields the protein CASSQVQSTGHSEQYF.

The table lists this clone with a count of one. This rearrangement joins TRBV7-9 to TRBJ1-1, with a tentative D call TRBD1 (6 bases). Trimming removed 5 bases at V and 2 bases at J, with 12 bases between. The CDR3 runs to 14 residues. The germline V gene has CDR1 SEHNR and CDR2 FQNEAQ (reference sequence). This CDR3 is CASSLRQVNTEAFF. For the CDR3, the DNA is TGTGCCAGCAGCCTTAGACAGGTCAACACTGAAGCTTTCTTT.

The rearrangement joins TRBV4-3 to TRBJ1-2; D unresolved. CDR1 and CDR2 (germline): LGHNA, YSLEER. V lost 0 bases and J lost 0, with 11 bases in between. The CDR3 covers 16 residues. CDR3 coding DNA: TGCGCCAGCAGCCAAGACAGGCGAGACTCTAACTATGGCTACACCTTC. Its protein is CASSQDRRDSNYGYTF.

The rearrangement links TRBV9 to TRBJ2-1; unclear D gene. Trimming shortened V by 2 bases and J by 7 bases, and 7 bases separated the two germline ends. CDR3 size: 12 residues. Germline V gives CDR1 SGDLS, CDR2 YYNGEE. CDR3: CASSVMANEQFF. The CDR3 region has the DNA TGTGCCAGCAGCGTGATGGCGAATGAGCAGTTCTTC.

V is TRBV15 and J is TRBJ1-1, with D possibly being TRBD1 (5 bases). The CDR3 consists of 17 residues. With 0 bases removed from V and 0 bases from J, the gap between germline ends came to 14 bases. Germline V gene sequence: CDR1 LNHNV, CDR2 YYDKDF (reference sequence). The CDR3 region is CATSRDIWGEMNTEAFF. CDR3 coding DNA: TGTGCCACCAGCAGAGATATCTGGGGGGAGATGAACACTGAAGCTTTCTTT.

CDR3 nucleotides: TGTGCCAGCAGTTACCAGGACAGGGGGCGAGGCTACACCTTC. Its translation is CASSYQDRGRGYTF. The chain carries TRBV6-5 and TRBJ1-2, with 11 bases matching TRBD1. V was clipped by 2 bases and J by 8 bases; unmatched bases: 4. Germline V gene lookup returns CDR1 MNHEY and CDR2 SVGAGI. CDR3 length: 14 amino acids.

The J gene is TRBJ1-5, the V gene TRBV28; D call uncertain. Looked up from germline, CDR1 is MDHEN and CDR2 is SYDVKM. This CDR3 spans 14 amino acids. The CDR3 region has the DNA TGTGTATCGGCAGGTACTTTAGGCAATCAGCCCCAGCATTTT. This translates into CVSAGTLGNQPQHF. Full variable domain (missing parts from reference TRBV28 and TRBJ1-5): DVKVTQSSRYLVKRTGEKVFLECVQDMDHENMFWYRQDPGLGLRLIYFSYDVKMKEKGDIPEGYSVSREKKERFSLILESASTNQTSMYLCVSAGTLGNQPQHFGDGTRLSIL.